This note documents a single T cell receptor (beta chain) sequence. The repertoire was sequenced with immunoSEQ multiplex PCR; TCRdb's copy has only in-frame clones and lacks some. The sample has about 17,000 clones; roughly 80% are singletons. This specimen comes from a study of graft-versus-host responses after intestinal transplantation. Processing was applied to graft tissue in order to liberate intraepithelial and lamina propria lymphocytes. The CDR3 covers 16 residues. Looked up from germline, CDR1 is SGHRS and CDR2 is YFSETQ. Trimming took 4 bases from V and 2 from J; bases not matched to a gene: 6.

V usage is TRBV5-1 and J usage is TRBJ2-3; TRBD2 agrees at 11 bases. The sample here was ileum tissue, taken roughly 490 days after intestinal transplant. The TCR sequence derives from a human patient who received an intestinal transplant, so some T cells may come from the graft donor. The CDR3 is CASSRLAGTPTDTQYF. Here the CDR3 DNA reads TGCGCCAGCAGCCGACTAGCGGGGACCCCCACAGATACGCAGTATTTT. The full variable domain, its missing parts supplied by reference TRBV5-1 and TRBJ2-3, is KAGVTQTPRYLIKTRGQQVTLSCSPISGHRSVSWYQQTPGQGLQFLFEYFSETQRNKGNFPGRFSGRQFSNSRSEMNVSTLELGDSALYLCASSRLAGTPTDTQYFGPGTRLTVL.